What follows are 24 T cell receptor beta chains derived from one specimen sequenced in a study of T cell responses to AZD1222 COVID-19 vaccine (dated by TCRdb to about 2021). Receptor libraries were prepared by the immunoSEQ multiplex PCR assay. TCRdb stores this immuneACCESS table with in-frame sequences only. Part of the clones is absent; in the studies checked, under half of the shortfall reflects unresolved V genes, and no reason is known for the rest. Within this sample are 130,000 or so clones, with around nine tenths of them counted one time only. The ten largest clones take up around 5.9% of the sample. Taken with the paper, the label for time point translates to: baseline before first vaccination. Sequences were derived from peripheral blood, sampled on day 0 of AZD1222 vaccination. The receptors here all came from an adult in good health.

The gene calls are TRBV24-1 and TRBJ2-1; D is possibly TRBD1 (6 bases). CDR1 and CDR2 (germline): KGHDR, SFDVKD. This CDR3 region has 12 residues. The V end was cut by 3 bases, the J end by 11 bases, with 10 bases between. This CDR3 is CATSDKTGKQFF. The DNA of the CDR3 is TGTGCCACCAGTGATAAGACAGGCAAGCAGTTCTTC.

The count of this clone is one. The V and J genes are TRBV30 and TRBJ2-5, with D uncertain. Trimming removed 8 bases at V and 7 bases at J, with 17 bases between. The CDR3 spans 12 residues. CDR1 is GTSNPN, CDR2 SVGIG, per germline (reference sequence). CDR3 sequence (DNA): TGTGCCCGGCTCGGAACCGCTGGGACCCAGTACTTC. Residues: CARLGTAGTQYF.

This chain links TRBV6-2 or TRBV6-3 with TRBJ2-3; D is perhaps TRBD2 (5 bases). The CDR3 has 13 residues. Germline CDR1 MNHEY, CDR2 SVGEGT. V lost 4 bases to trimming and J lost 1 base, with 6 bases between them. The CDR3 region has the DNA TGTGCCAGCAGTTGGCGGGGCACAGATACGCAGTATTTT. This sequence encodes CASSWRGTDTQYF.

The rearrangement links TRBV18 to TRBJ1-3; D is perhaps TRBD1 (5 bases). Germline V gene lookup returns CDR1 KGHSH and CDR2 LQKENI. The ends were cut back, 4 bases at V and 0 bases at J, with 16 bases in the middle. The CDR3 consists of 17 residues. CDR3 region: CASSLLGTVSSGNTIYF. The CDR3 DNA is TGTGCCAGCTCACTCCTTGGGACCGTGAGCTCTGGAAACACCATATATTTT.

This sequence joins TRBV7-2 and TRBJ2-7, with D perhaps matching TRBD2 (5 bases). There are 14 residues in the CDR3. The V end was cut by 3 bases, the J end by 0 bases, with 9 bases between. CDR1 SGHTA and CDR2 FQGNSA come from the germline V gene. This CDR3 reads CASSFGLRSYEQYF. CDR3 DNA sequence: TGTGCCAGCAGCTTTGGACTCCGCTCCTACGAGCAGTACTTC.

This chain joins TRBV7-2 and TRBJ1-2; D is uncertain. This CDR3 is 16 amino acids long. With 0 bases removed from V and 4 bases from J, the gap between germline ends came to 15 bases. Germline V lookup: CDR1 SGHTA, CDR2 FQGNSA. CDR3 DNA: TGTGCCAGCAGCTTAGCGGAGACACGGAGATTCTATGGCTACACCTTC. It translates to CASSLAETRRFYGYTF. The full variable domain, with the rest looked up from reference TRBV7-2 and TRBJ1-2, is GAGVSQSPSNKVTEKGKDVELRCDPISGHTALYWYRQSLGQGLEFLIYFQGNSAPDKSGLPSDRFSAERTGGSVSTLTIQRTQQEDSAVYLCASSLAETRRFYGYTFGSGTRLTVV.

For the CDR3, the DNA is TGTGCCAGCAGCTCTGGACAGGGAGAGACCCAGTACTTC. This codes for CASSSGQGETQYF. The chain recombines TRBV7-8 with TRBJ2-5, with 8 bases that match TRBD1. The germline gives CDR1 SGHVS, CDR2 FQNEAQ. The trim removed 4 bases at V and 4 bases at J, leaving 2 bases unmatched. This CDR3 contains 13 residues.

This chain uses TRBV10-3 with TRBJ1-5, with 7 nucleotides matching TRBD1. The CDR3 covers 16 residues. V lost 0 bases, J lost 6 bases, and 8 bases stayed unmatched. Germline V gives CDR1 ENHRY, CDR2 SYGVKD. CDR3 residues: CAISESRGQGTQPQHF. DNA of the CDR3: TGTGCCATCAGTGAGTCAAGGGGGCAGGGGACTCAGCCCCAGCATTTT.

The chain links TRBV28 to TRBJ2-1, with TRBD2 as a possible D gene (6 bases). The V gene's germline CDR1 is MDHEN and CDR2 SYDVKM. The CDR3 is 15 amino acids. The ends were cut back, 3 bases at V and 4 bases at J, with 13 bases in the middle. CDR3 amino acids: CASSFEGGSYNEQFF. The CDR3 DNA reads as TGTGCCAGCAGTTTCGAAGGAGGGTCTTACAATGAGCAGTTCTTC.

The chain uses TRBV7-3 and TRBJ2-2; D may be TRBD1 (6 bases). Trimming pared 1 base from V and 6 bases from J, leaving 12 bases between. CDR1 and CDR2 (germline): SGHTA, FQGTGA. The length of the CDR3 is 15 residues. Here the CDR3 DNA reads TGTGCCAGCAGCTTAAGTCAGGGGCGGGCCGGGGAGCTGTTTTTT. This encodes CASSLSQGRAGELFF.

The chain couples TRBV6-1 to TRBJ2-5; possible D gene TRBD2, 6 bases. There are 15 residues in the CDR3. Trimming left V 0 bases short and J 7 bases short, with 15 bases between. The germline V gene encodes CDR1 MNHNS and CDR2 SASEGT. CDR3 residues: CASSEATSSGGTQYF. The CDR3 bases are TGTGCCAGCAGTGAAGCTACCTCTTCCGGGGGGACCCAGTACTTC.

The CDR3 loop reads CASRYSDSNGPLHF. CDR3 in DNA: TGTGCCAGCAGATATAGCGACTCAAACGGACCCCTCCACTTT. The chain has TRBV2 and TRBJ1-6; D is ambiguous. CDR1 SNHLY and CDR2 FYNNEI come from the germline V gene. The CDR3 has 14 residues. The V and J ends lost 6 bases and 12 bases respectively, with 18 bases between them.

V usage is TRBV2 and J usage is TRBJ2-3; D is perhaps TRBD1 or TRBD2 (6 bases each). Germline assignment: CDR1 SNHLY and CDR2 FYNNEI. Trimming removed 7 bases at V and 2 bases at J, with 13 bases between. The CDR3 sequence is 14 residues long. The CDR3 DNA follows: TGTGCCAGCAAACGGGGGCAATTCACAGATACGCAGTATTTT. It codes for CASKRGQFTDTQYF.

The V gene is TRBV6-5, the J gene TRBJ1-2; D uncertain. Germline values: CDR1 MNHEY, CDR2 SVGAGI. The germline V and J ends were trimmed by 5 bases and 6 bases, with 10 bases remaining between them. The length of the CDR3 is 12 residues. The CDR3: CASSLRSDGYTF. CDR3 coding DNA: TGTGCCAGCAGTCTCAGGTCCGATGGCTACACCTTC.

The rearrangement joins TRBV18 to TRBJ1-6; 10 positions agree with TRBD1. Per germline, CDR1 KGHSH and CDR2 LQKENI. The CDR3 is made up of 17 amino acids. The V and J ends lost 3 bases and 10 bases, in that order; junction bases with no gene match: 12. The CDR3 sequence: CASSPGTGVSKGSPLHF. CDR3 DNA: TGTGCCAGCTCACCCGGGACAGGGGTTTCAAAGGGCTCACCCCTCCACTTT.

This clone was counted only a few times. This sequence joins TRBV19 and TRBJ1-5; 7 bases are a match to TRBD1. The V segment lost 0 bases and the J segment 3 bases; nucleotides outside the gene matches: 11. Germline lookup yields CDR1 LNHDA and CDR2 SQIVND (reference sequence). This CDR3 region has 18 residues. CDR3 nucleotides: TGTGCCAGTAGTATAGAGAGAGGGGGACAGCCTACCAATCAGCCCCAGCATTTT. It yields the protein CASSIERGGQPTNQPQHF.

The V and J genes are TRBV27 and TRBJ2-1, with D unresolved. Trimming took 8 bases from V and 0 from J, leaving 14 bases between them. The CDR3 sequence is 15 residues long. Looked up from germline, CDR1 is MNHEY and CDR2 is SMNVEV (reference sequence). DNA for the CDR3: TGTGCCAGCCGAACCCGAGGCCACTCCTACAATGAGCAGTTCTTC. Amino acids: CASRTRGHSYNEQFF.

This chain uses TRBV19 with TRBJ2-7, with D unclear. The CDR3 has 15 residues. Between the trimmed V and J ends, which lost 1 base and 0 bases, there was a span of 10 bases. Germline V lookup: CDR1 LNHDA, CDR2 SQIVND (reference sequence). CDR3 region: CASSIGQLSSYEQYF. The DNA of the CDR3 is TGTGCCAGTAGTATAGGGCAGTTGAGCTCCTACGAGCAGTACTTC.

The chain is built from TRBV20-1 and TRBJ1-1; D is unresolved. The V end lost 6 bases, the J end lost 7 bases, and 12 bases lay between the germline ends. The CDR3 contains 11 residues. Germline CDR1 is DFQATT and CDR2 is SNEGSKA (reference sequence). The CDR3 here is CSAIKTDEAFF. As DNA, the CDR3 is TGCAGTGCGATCAAGACGGATGAAGCTTTCTTT.

This chain links TRBV15 with TRBJ2-1; D remains ambiguous. The CDR3 covers 16 residues. Trimming removed 0 bases at V and 0 bases at J, with 9 bases between. In germline, CDR1 is LNHNV, CDR2 YYDKDF (reference sequence). The CDR3 bases are TGTGCCACCAGCAGAGATGAGTTTAGCTCCTACAATGAGCAGTTCTTC. Translating it yields CATSRDEFSSYNEQFF.

This chain uses TRBV7-6 with TRBJ1-5, with D perhaps matching TRBD1 (5 bases). This CDR3 region has 14 residues. The V gene lost 1 base and the J gene lost 7 bases, with 11 bases spanning the gap. Germline V CDR1 and CDR2: SGHVS, FNYEAQ. The CDR3 here is CASSLVGGAQPQHF. CDR3 bases: TGTGCCAGCAGCTTAGTCGGCGGGGCCCAGCCCCAGCATTTT.

The V call is TRBV19, the J call TRBJ1-2; no reliable D call. CDR1 and CDR2 from the germline V gene are LNHDA and SQIVND (reference sequence). V shed 4 bases and J shed 4 bases, with 16 bases lying between them. This CDR3 region has 15 residues. The CDR3 reads CASSTRTSFGYGYTF. In DNA form, the CDR3 reads TGTGCCAGTAGTACACGGACGTCCTTTGGCTATGGCTACACCTTC.

J is TRBJ2-2 and V is TRBV30; possible D gene TRBD1, 6 bases. Trimming stripped 2 bases from V and 4 bases from J, with 17 bases between. CDR1 GTSNPN and CDR2 SVGIG come from the germline V gene (reference sequence). CDR3 length: 16 amino acids. CDR3 sequence: CAWSSTSRGFTGELFF. In nucleotides, the CDR3 is TGTGCCTGGAGTTCGACTTCAAGGGGGTTCACCGGGGAGCTGTTTTTT.

V usage is TRBV30 and J usage is TRBJ1-5; D is perhaps TRBD1 (5 bases). The germline CDR1 and CDR2 sequences are GTSNPN and SVGIG (reference sequence). This CDR3 spans 12 amino acids. V was trimmed by 5 bases and J by 4 bases, leaving 9 bases between them. Here the CDR3 reads CAWGGGNQPQHF. DNA of the CDR3: TGTGCCTGGGGGGGAGGTAATCAGCCCCAGCATTTT.